This T cell receptor (beta chain) was sequenced during a study of CD8 T cells in ankylosing spondylitis. MiXCR, applied by TCRdb to the 5' RACE reads, yields one record per CDR3 protein. Of about 340,000 distinct CDR3 sequences listed, 20% to 25% are singletons. This CDR3 spans 16 amino acids. With 0 bases removed from V and 9 bases from J, the gap between germline ends came to 21 bases. Germline V gives CDR1 MGHRA, CDR2 YSYEKL. This clonotype was counted ten times or more. This TCR was sampled from a male donor with ankylosing spondylitis or in good health (not recorded which). Sequencing was carried out using blood, either unsorted or a sorted T cell fraction (not recorded which). The V call is TRBV4-1, the J call TRBJ2-7; the D gene is possibly TRBD1 (6 bases). This CDR3 is CASSQETGTWEIGQYF. CDR3 DNA: TGCGCCAGCAGCCAAGAGACCGGGACATGGGAGATTGGGCAGTACTTC.